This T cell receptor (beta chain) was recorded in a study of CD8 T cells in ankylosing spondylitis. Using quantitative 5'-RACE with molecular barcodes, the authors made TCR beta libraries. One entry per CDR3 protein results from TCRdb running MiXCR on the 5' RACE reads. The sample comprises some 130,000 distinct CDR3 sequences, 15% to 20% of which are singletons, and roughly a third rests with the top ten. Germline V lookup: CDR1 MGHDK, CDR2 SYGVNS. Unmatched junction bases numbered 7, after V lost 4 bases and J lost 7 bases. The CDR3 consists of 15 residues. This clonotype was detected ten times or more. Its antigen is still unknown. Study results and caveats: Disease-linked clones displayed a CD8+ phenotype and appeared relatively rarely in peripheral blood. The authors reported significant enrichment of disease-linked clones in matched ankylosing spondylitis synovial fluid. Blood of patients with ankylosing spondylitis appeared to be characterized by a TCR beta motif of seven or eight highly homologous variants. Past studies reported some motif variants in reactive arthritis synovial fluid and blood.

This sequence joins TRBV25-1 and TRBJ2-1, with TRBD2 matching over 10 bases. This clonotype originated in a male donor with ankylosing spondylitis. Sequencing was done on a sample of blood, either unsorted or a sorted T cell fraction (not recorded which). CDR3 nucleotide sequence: TGTGCCAGCAGTGCCTTAGCGGGAGGTTGGAATGAGCAGTTCTTC. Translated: CASSALAGGWNEQFF.